The source of this T cell receptor beta chain is a study of blood T cell repertoires in COVID-19. Study details: Sites across the United States, Italy and Spain contributed samples from acute and convalescent COVID-19. T cells, B-cell-depleted T cells, or PBMCs provided the cDNA or gDNA that served as material.

In the original workflow: Estimation of nucleated cell counts was performed using reference gene primer amplification. Repertoires were generated with immunoSEQ multiplex PCR, while TCRdb's copy carries only in-frame clones and drops some. The V and J calls and clone size come from that table; D and trimming were worked out from the DNA. The table includes 100,000 to 150,000 clones, around 85% detected once. This CDR3 contains 13 residues. Germline V gene data show CDR1 as MNHNY and CDR2 as SVGAGI (reference sequence). Trimming removed 0 bases at V and 3 bases at J, with 5 bases between. The specimen sequenced was peripheral blood. This clonotype originated in a woman in her forties or fifties with acute or convalescent COVID-19. J is TRBJ1-1 and V is TRBV6-6, with D unresolved. The CDR3 DNA follows: TGTGCCAGCAGTTACTCACTCGACACTGAAGCTTTCTTT. Translating gives CASSYSLDTEAFF.